Many counts were recorded for the clone carrying this T cell receptor (beta chain). Combining a sample-barcoded 5' primer with a J-beta primer mix, a second PCR ran for about 7 to 12 cycles. Each CDR3 protein gets one entry after TCRdb re-called the 5' RACE reads with MiXCR. The sample carries 800,000 to 950,000 distinct CDR3 sequences, 36% recorded once. Germline-derived CDR1 and CDR2 are WNHNN and SYGVQD (reference sequence). The CDR3 runs to 15 residues. V gave up 5 bases and J gave up 5 bases, with 19 bases separating them. This entry belongs to a study of blood T cells in healthy people across ages.

The sequenced material came from blood. The gene calls are TRBV10-1 and TRBJ2-7; perhaps TRBD2 as D (6 bases). The sequence came from a man in his late teens or twenties in good health. CDR3 amino acids: CASSPLGEEADEQYF. The DNA of the CDR3 is TGCGCCAGCAGTCCTCTAGGGGAGGAGGCGGACGAGCAGTACTTC.